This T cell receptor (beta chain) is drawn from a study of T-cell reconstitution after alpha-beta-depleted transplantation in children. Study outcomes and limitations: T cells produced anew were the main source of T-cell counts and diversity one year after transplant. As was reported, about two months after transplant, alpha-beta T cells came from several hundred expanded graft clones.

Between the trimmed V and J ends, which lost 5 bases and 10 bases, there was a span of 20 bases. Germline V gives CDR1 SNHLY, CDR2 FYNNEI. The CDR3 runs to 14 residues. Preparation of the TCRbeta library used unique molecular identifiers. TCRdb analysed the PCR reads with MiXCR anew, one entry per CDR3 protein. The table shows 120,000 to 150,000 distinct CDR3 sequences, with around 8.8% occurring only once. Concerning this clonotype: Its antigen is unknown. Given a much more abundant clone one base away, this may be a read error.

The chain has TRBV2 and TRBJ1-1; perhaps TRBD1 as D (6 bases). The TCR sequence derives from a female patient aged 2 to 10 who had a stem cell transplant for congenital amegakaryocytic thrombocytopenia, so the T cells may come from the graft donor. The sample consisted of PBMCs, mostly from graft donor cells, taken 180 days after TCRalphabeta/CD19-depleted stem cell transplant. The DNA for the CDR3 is TGTGCCAGCAGTTCATCCGGGACATGGGGCGTAGCTTTCTTT. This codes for CASSSSGTWGVAFF.